One sample yielded the 19 T cell receptor beta chains listed below, sequenced in a study of blood T cell dynamics during melanoma immunotherapy. Clones were sequenced by immunoSEQ multiplex PCR, and TCRdb holds only the in-frame ones, with some missing. The table lists 7,500 to 10,000 clones, 87% of them singletons, with approximately 6.3% in the top ten. Noted time point: week 3, after first cycle of checkpoint inhibitor. The source material was blood, sampled from a patient treated with checkpoint blockade. These receptor sequences come from a human donor with melanoma.

The rearrangement joins TRBV5-4 to TRBJ2-2; TRBD2 matches 8 bases. The CDR3 is 16 residues long. Germline V lookup: CDR1 SGHNT, CDR2 YYREEE (reference sequence). V lost 0 bases, J lost 4 bases, and 5 bases stayed unmatched. CDR3 in amino acids: CASSLGGGPGTGELFF. The CDR3 DNA reads TGTGCCAGCAGCTTGGGCGGGGGGCCGGGCACCGGGGAGCTGTTTTTT.

V gene TRBV4-1 combines with J gene TRBJ1-3; D not certain. V shed 0 bases and J shed 4 bases, with 13 bases lying between them. Germline V CDR1 and CDR2: MGHRA, YSYEKL. The CDR3 loop spans 16 amino acids. The CDR3 DNA is TGCGCCAGCAGCCAAGACTCGACATTCCTAGGAAACACCATATATTTT. Its protein is CASSQDSTFLGNTIYF.

A single count supports this clone. The chain uses TRBV6-1 and TRBJ2-1; TRBD2 matches 9 bases. The CDR3 has 22 residues. Trimming took 0 bases from V and 0 from J; bases not matched to a gene: 18. The germline CDR1 and CDR2 sequences are MNHNS and SASEGT. CDR3 protein: CASSEALGLGAGGGRSYNEQFF. The CDR3 region has the DNA TGTGCCAGCAGTGAAGCATTGGGTCTGGGAGCGGGAGGCGGCCGCTCCTACAATGAGCAGTTCTTC.

The V call is TRBV27, the J call TRBJ1-1; D ambiguous. CDR1 MNHEY and CDR2 SMNVEV come from the germline V gene (reference sequence). V shed 4 bases and J shed 5 bases, with 8 bases lying between them. The CDR3 length is 12 residues. In DNA, the CDR3 is TGTGCCAGCAGTTCTGTCGGAACTGAAGCTTTCTTT. This translates into CASSSVGTEAFF.

The chain links TRBV9 to TRBJ2-3; the match to TRBD2 covers 9 bases. This CDR3 is built from 17 residues. Germline V gene lookup returns CDR1 SGDLS and CDR2 YYNGEE. With 0 bases clipped from V and 2 bases from J, the junction kept 7 bases outside the gene matches. CDR3 in amino acids: CASSVGISGSATDTQYF. The CDR3 coding sequence is TGTGCCAGCAGCGTAGGTATTAGCGGGAGCGCCACAGATACGCAGTATTTT.

J is TRBJ1-5 and V is TRBV28; 10 bases are a match to TRBD1. V gave up 1 base and J gave up 6 bases; unmatched junction bases: 3. Germline V CDR1 and CDR2: MDHEN, SYDVKM. CDR3 size: 15 residues. Here the CDR3 DNA reads TGTGCCAGCAGTTTATTGGGGGACAGGGGTCAGCCCCAGCATTTT. Protein: CASSLLGDRGQPQHF.

V and J are TRBV4-3 and TRBJ1-2; D call uncertain. CDR3 length equals 14 residues. With 1 base removed from V and 5 bases from J, the gap between germline ends came to 11 bases. Germline V CDR1 and CDR2: LGHNA, YSLEER. The CDR3 DNA reads TGCGCCAGCAGCCAAGGGCCTAAGGAATATGGCTACACCTTC. Translated, it gives CASSQGPKEYGYTF.

This clone appeared once. The rearrangement joins TRBV9 to TRBJ2-3; 9 bases agree with TRBD2. This CDR3 contains 15 residues. V was clipped by 4 bases and J by 0 bases; unmatched bases: 3. CDR1 and CDR2 from the germline V gene are SGDLS and YYNGEE. In DNA form, the CDR3 reads TGTGCCAGCAGCCTTAGCGGGAGTAGCACAGATACGCAGTATTTT. Its translation: CASSLSGSSTDTQYF. Based on the CDR3 plus reference TRBV9 and TRBJ2-3, the full variable domain is DSGVTQTPKHLITATGQRVTLRCSPRSGDLSVYWYQQSLDQGLQFLIQYYNGEERAKGNILERFSAQQFPDLHSELNLSSLELGDSALYFCASSLSGSSTDTQYFGPGTRLTVL.

V and J are TRBV7-3 and TRBJ2-3, with D hard to call. This CDR3 has 13 amino acids. V lost 2 bases to trimming and J lost 4 bases, with 7 bases between them. Germline CDR1 is SGHTA and CDR2 is FQGTGA. CDR3 nucleotide sequence: TGTGCCAGCAGCTTATTGCTTTCAGATACGCAGTATTTT. Translated: CASSLLLSDTQYF.

This clone appeared a single time. The chain has TRBV18 and TRBJ2-7, with D hard to call. This CDR3 comprises 16 residues. Germline-derived CDR1 and CDR2 are KGHSH and LQKENI. V dropped 3 bases and J dropped 0 bases, with 15 bases sitting between them. CDR3 DNA sequence: TGTGCCAGCTCACCTCTAATGGCAGGTACCTCCTACGAGCAGTACTTC. It yields the protein CASSPLMAGTSYEQYF.

The genes are TRBV18 and TRBJ2-2; D is uncertain. V lost 4 bases, J lost 7 bases, and 10 bases lay in between. Germline assignment: CDR1 KGHSH and CDR2 LQKENI. The CDR3 runs to 13 residues. CDR3 sequence (DNA): TGTGCCAGCTCACGACAAAATAGCGGGGAGCTGTTTTTT. Its protein is CASSRQNSGELFF.

This chain connects TRBV7-2 to TRBJ1-1; D might be TRBD1 (5 bases). The CDR3 spans 14 residues. From germline, CDR1 is SGHTA and CDR2 FQGNSA. With 5 bases removed from V and 3 bases from J, the gap between germline ends came to 13 bases. The CDR3 region has the DNA TGTGCCAGCAGCAATAGGGGTTCGTACACTGAAGCTTTCTTT. This gives the protein CASSNRGSYTEAFF.

The chain is built from TRBV10-3 and TRBJ2-1; the match to TRBD2 covers 13 bases. Germline V gene data show CDR1 as ENHRY and CDR2 as SYGVKD. The ends lost 6 bases at V and 7 bases at J; junction bases unmatched: 6. The CDR3 sequence is 15 residues long. In DNA, the CDR3 is TGTGCCATCAGACGGACTAGCGGGGGAGGGAATGAGCAGTTCTTC. This sequence encodes CAIRRTSGGGNEQFF.

J is TRBJ2-1 and V is TRBV7-3; possibly TRBD2 for D (5 bases). CDR3 length equals 13 residues. The germline V and J ends were trimmed by 1 base and 9 bases, with 10 bases remaining between them. Per the germline V gene, CDR1 is SGHTA and CDR2 is FQGTGA. CDR3 nucleotides: TGTGCCAGCAGCTTAATGATGGCGGGTGAGCAGTTCTTC. This sequence encodes CASSLMMAGEQFF. The full variable domain, its missing parts supplied by reference TRBV7-3 and TRBJ2-1, is GAGVSQTPSNKVTEKGKYVELRCDPISGHTALYWYRQSLGQGPEFLIYFQGTGAADDSGLPNDRFFAVRPEGSVSTLKIQRTERGDSAVYLCASSLMMAGEQFFGPGTRLTVL.

The rearrangement links TRBV5-4 to TRBJ2-1, with D unresolved. Trimming pared 4 bases from V and 0 bases from J, leaving 11 bases between. CDR1 is SGHNT, CDR2 YYREEE, per germline (reference sequence). CDR3 length: 15 residues. The CDR3 sequence is CASSPGQSSYNEQFF. The DNA of the CDR3 is TGTGCCAGCAGCCCGGGCCAAAGCTCCTACAATGAGCAGTTCTTC. Full variable domain (remainder filled in from reference TRBV5-4 and TRBJ2-1): ETGVTQSPTHLIKTRGQQVTLRCSSQSGHNTVSWYQQALGQGPQFIFQYYREEENGRGNFPPRFSGLQFPNYSSELNVNALELDDSALYLCASSPGQSSYNEQFFGPGTRLTVL.

The chain carries TRBV28 and TRBJ1-2; 9 bases line up with TRBD1. The CDR3 runs to 14 residues. V dropped 9 bases and J dropped 2; count of bases not matched to a gene: 7. CDR1 and CDR2 from the germline V gene are MDHEN and SYDVKM. The CDR3 coding sequence is TGTGCCAGTTGGGGGACAGGGATCAACTATGGCTACACCTTC. Protein: CASWGTGINYGYTF.

CDR3 sequence reads: CASRVPGRQYF. CDR3 nucleotides: TGTGCCAGCAGAGTTCCCGGGAGGCAGTATTTT. The genes are TRBV2 and TRBJ2-3; D is perhaps TRBD2 (6 bases). The V end was cut by 6 bases, the J end by 11 bases, with 12 bases between. CDR1 and CDR2 from the germline V gene are SNHLY and FYNNEI. The CDR3 extends over 11 amino acids.

The chain employs TRBV28 and TRBJ2-2; no reliable D call. This CDR3 spans 12 amino acids. The germline V and J ends were trimmed by 5 bases and 8 bases, with 9 bases remaining between them. Germline V gene sequence: CDR1 MDHEN, CDR2 SYDVKM. The CDR3 sequence is CASSQGLGELFF. The CDR3, as DNA: TGTGCCAGCAGTCAAGGATTAGGGGAGCTGTTTTTT.

The chain joins TRBV28 to TRBJ2-1; no clear D. The length of the CDR3 is 14 residues. Germline assignment: CDR1 MDHEN and CDR2 SYDVKM. Between the trimmed V and J ends, which lost 6 bases and 8 bases, there was a span of 17 bases. CDR3 region: CASSKTNRMHEQFF. Here the CDR3 DNA reads TGTGCCAGCAGCAAAACGAACCGGATGCATGAGCAGTTCTTC.